This entry lists 26 T cell receptor beta chains sequenced from one sample in a study of regulatory T cells in long-lasting Graves disease. Sequencing libraries for TCR beta were prepared with iRepertoire HTBI primers and Arm-PCR of CDR3 regions. TCRdb reprocessed the multiplex PCR reads with MiXCR, giving one entry per CDR3 protein. The repertoire has 500,000 to 800,000 distinct CDR3 sequences, approximately 29% of them found once; the top ten carry around 42%. Sample time point: persistent/refractory GD, antithyroid drugs over 5 years with positive TRAb. From RNA extracted from PBMCs, the TCR library was made. Material: peripheral blood mononuclear cells (PBMCs), obtained when the disease was refractory, from a patient treated with antithyroid drugs. The receptor source for this set is a female donor with Graves disease.

The sample holds a few counts of this clonotype. J is TRBJ1-1 and V is TRBV29-1; 7 nucleotides align to TRBD1. The V segment lost 0 bases and the J segment 6 bases; nucleotides outside the gene matches: 7. Germline values: CDR1 SQVTM, CDR2 ANQGSEA. The CDR3 spans 14 residues. The CDR3 sequence is CSVEDRETGPEAFF. CDR3 nucleotides: TGCAGCGTTGAAGATCGAGAGACAGGGCCTGAAGCTTTCTTT.

There are a few counts of this clonotype. The V and J genes are TRBV20-1 and TRBJ1-2; D remains unclear. Germline V gives CDR1 DFQATT, CDR2 SNEGSKA (reference sequence). V lost 1 base to trimming and J lost 3 bases, with 9 bases between them. This CDR3 has 13 amino acids. CDR3 loop: CSARVVGDYGYTF. CDR3 DNA sequence: TGCAGTGCTAGAGTGGTCGGTGACTATGGCTACACCTTC.

This clonotype has a handful of counts. The junction differs from germline at one of its ends, possibly a read error. The chain links TRBV18 to TRBJ1-1; no definite D call. CDR1 is KGHSH, CDR2 LQKENI, per germline. The CDR3 length is 13 residues. The CDR3 region is CASGEGLNTEAFF. CDR3 sequence (DNA): TGTGCCAGCGGAGAGGGCCTGAACACTGAGGCTTTCTTT.

This clonotype was seen a handful of times. V usage is TRBV30 and J usage is TRBJ1-6; 7 positions match TRBD1. Germline V lookup: CDR1 GTSNPN, CDR2 SVGIG (reference sequence). The ends lost 4 bases at V and 6 bases at J; junction bases unmatched: 3. The CDR3 covers 13 residues. CDR3 protein: CAWTRDSNSPLHF. CDR3 DNA: TGTGCCTGGACTCGGGACAGTAATTCACCCCTCCACTTT.

This clonotype has a count of ten or more. The chain has TRBV27 and TRBJ1-5; 10 nucleotides align to TRBD1. The J segment lost 0 bases and the V segment lost 2 bases, leaving 7 bases of the junction unmatched. Germline V gene sequence: CDR1 MNHEY, CDR2 SMNVEV (reference sequence). This CDR3 has 18 amino acids. This chain's CDR3 is CASSLRGQGLYSNQPQHF. The CDR3 nucleotides are TGTGCCAGCAGTTTAAGGGGACAGGGGCTATATAGCAATCAGCCCCAGCATTTT.

This clonotype came up a few times. This chain joins TRBV19 and TRBJ1-5; D call uncertain. The V and J ends lost 5 bases and 1 base respectively, with 12 bases between them. The CDR3 is 15 residues long. CDR1 and CDR2 (germline): LNHDA, SQIVND (reference sequence). The CDR3 DNA reads TGTGCCAGTAGTTTGAGGGAAAGGAGCAATCAGCCCCAGCATTTT. Residues: CASSLRERSNQPQHF.

In this sample, this clonotype turned up a few times. The rearrangement joins TRBV7-3 to TRBJ2-7; 9 bases line up with TRBD2. Trimming cost V 5 bases and J 7 bases; bases outside gene matches: 12. The CDR3 loop spans 15 amino acids. Germline V gives CDR1 SGHTA, CDR2 FQGTGA. The CDR3 DNA follows: TGTGCCAGCAGCCCTTCCCGACTAGCGGCAGAAGAGCAGTACTTC. Its protein product is CASSPSRLAAEEQYF. The whole variable domain, filled in from reference TRBV7-3 and TRBJ2-7, reads GAGVSQTPSNKVTEKGKYVELRCDPISGHTALYWYRQSLGQGPEFLIYFQGTGAADDSGLPNDRFFAVRPEGSVSTLKIQRTERGDSAVYLCASSPSRLAAEEQYFGPGTRLTVT.

This clonotype has only a few counts. This chain connects TRBV5-1 to TRBJ2-7; possibly TRBD2 for D (6 bases). The CDR3 consists of 15 residues. The V end was cut by 4 bases, the J end by 6 bases, with 20 bases between. Germline loops: CDR1 SGHRS, CDR2 YFSETQ. The CDR3 bases are TGCGCCAGCAGCCGGGACGGGCGGGATCCGCGCGAGCAGTACTTC. This gives the protein CASSRDGRDPREQYF.

V is TRBV20-1 and J is TRBJ2-5, with no clear D. V gave up 2 bases and J gave up 3 bases, with 16 bases separating them. Germline V gene sequence: CDR1 DFQATT, CDR2 SNEGSKA (reference sequence). The CDR3 runs to 15 residues. For the CDR3, the DNA is TGCAGTGCTAGAAAGATGCCGGCAGAGAAAGAGACCCAGTACTTC. Its protein is CSARKMPAEKETQYF.

This rearrangement joins TRBV28 to TRBJ2-3, with 10 bases lining up with TRBD2. J gave up 2 bases and V 6 bases, and 8 bases lay outside the gene matches. The CDR3 extends over 16 amino acids. CDR1 and CDR2 (germline): MDHEN, SYDVKM. CDR3 region: CASSPPSGRATDTQYF. DNA for the CDR3: TGTGCCAGCAGCCCCCCGAGCGGGAGGGCCACAGATACGCAGTATTTT.

This clonotype has more than one count but fewer than ten. V gene TRBV28 combines with J gene TRBJ1-5; 7 nucleotides align to TRBD1. This CDR3 spans 15 amino acids. The V gene end was trimmed by 2 bases and the J gene end by 3 bases; junction bases not matched to a gene: 4. Germline V gene sequence: CDR1 MDHEN, CDR2 SYDVKM. The CDR3 nucleotides read TGTGCCAGCAGTTTAATTACAGGGGTCAATCAGCCCCAGCATTTT. It translates to CASSLITGVNQPQHF.

The V and J genes are TRBV19 and TRBJ1-1; possibly TRBD1 for D (5 bases). The germline V and J ends were trimmed by 3 bases and 4 bases, with 12 bases remaining between them. Germline assignment: CDR1 LNHDA and CDR2 SQIVND (reference sequence). The CDR3 runs 14 residues. The CDR3 here is CASSIRTLGTEAFF. In nucleotides, the CDR3 is TGTGCCAGTAGTATCCGGACATTAGGCACTGAAGCTTTCTTT.

This clonotype appeared a few times. The genes are TRBV29-1 and TRBJ2-7, with 11 bases identical to TRBD2. The V segment lost 4 bases and the J segment 2 bases; nucleotides outside the gene matches: 7. CDR1 and CDR2 from the germline V gene are SQVTM and ANQGSEA. The CDR3 has 15 residues. The CDR3 DNA sequence: TGCAGCGTTGGGGGGCTAGCGGGAGGCCCCTACGAGCAGTACTTC. The encoded protein is CSVGGLAGGPYEQYF.

The sample holds many counts of this clonotype. The rearrangement links TRBV12-3 or TRBV12-4 to TRBJ1-1, with a possible D match to TRBD1 (6 bases). The CDR3 is 15 residues long. With 5 bases removed from V and 0 bases from J, the gap between germline ends came to 13 bases. CDR3 residues: CASSTPGAVNTEAFF. The CDR3, as DNA: TGTGCCAGCAGTACCCCAGGGGCAGTGAACACTGAAGCTTTCTTT.

This clonotype has only one observation. The chain combines TRBV10-3 with TRBJ1-2; no clear D. V lost 4 bases and J 2 bases, leaving 8 bases between the germline ends. The CDR3 sequence is 13 residues long. Germline values: CDR1 ENHRY, CDR2 SYGVKD. In DNA form, the CDR3 reads TGTGCCATCAGTGTGGTGCCCAACTATGGCTACACCTTC. Translated, it gives CAISVVPNYGYTF.

This clonotype showed up many times. The chain uses TRBV12-5 and TRBJ2-6; no firm D call. Germline V gene sequence: CDR1 LGHNT, CDR2 FRNRAP. The CDR3 has 16 residues. Trimming pared 2 bases from V and 4 bases from J, leaving 12 bases between. The CDR3 sequence is CASGLQVSSGANVLTF. The CDR3 DNA reads TGTGCTAGTGGTTTGCAAGTTAGCTCCGGGGCCAACGTCCTGACTTTC.

This clonotype was counted a few times. The rearrangement joins TRBV25-1 to TRBJ1-6; no clear D. The CDR3 has 13 amino acids. V lost 1 base and J 13 bases, leaving 11 bases between the germline ends. The germline gives CDR1 MGHDK, CDR2 SYGVNS. Here the CDR3 reads CASSELSGNPLHF. CDR3 nucleotides: TGTGCCAGCAGTGAATTGTCGGGGAACCCCCTCCACTTT.

This clonotype was observed once. The chain combines TRBV2 with TRBJ1-3; D might be TRBD1 (6 bases). The CDR3 contains 15 residues. Deletions cut 6 bases from V and 4 bases from J, with 16 bases between. Germline V gene sequence: CDR1 SNHLY, CDR2 FYNNEI. The CDR3 sequence: CASRGRGTYGNTIYF. DNA of the CDR3: TGTGCCAGCAGAGGCAGGGGAACTTACGGAAACACCATATATTTT.

This clonotype was found many times. J is TRBJ2-7 and V is TRBV12-3 or TRBV12-4, with TRBD2 matching over 9 bases. The CDR3 has 17 amino acids. The junction had 11 bases not matched to a gene; V was cut back by 3 bases and J by 2 bases. In DNA form, the CDR3 reads TGTGCCAGCAGTTTCGGACTAGCGAACTATAACACCTACGAGCAGTACTTC. This sequence encodes CASSFGLANYNTYEQYF.

V and J are TRBV5-5 and TRBJ1-1; D remains unclear. Germline V lookup: CDR1 SGHKS, CDR2 YYEKEE (reference sequence). Trimming cost V 5 bases and J 3 bases, with 14 bases left between them. The CDR3 consists of 14 residues. CDR3 amino acids: CASSYTNQDTEAFF. The CDR3 nucleotides are TGTGCCAGCAGTTACACCAACCAGGACACTGAAGCTTTCTTT.

This clonotype showed up many times. The chain recombines TRBV25-1 with TRBJ1-2; 9 bases align to TRBD1. V trimming: 3 bases; J trimming: 4 bases; junction bases outside the gene matches: 9. The CDR3 length is 16 residues. Germline CDR1 and CDR2: MGHDK and SYGVNS. The CDR3 DNA is TGTGCCAGCAGTGAGGGGGACAGGGTGTTGGCCTATGGCTACACCTTC. Its protein is CASSEGDRVLAYGYTF.

This clonotype showed up many times. The chain carries TRBV28 and TRBJ1-2; D possibly corresponds to TRBD1 (5 bases). The V end was cut by 3 bases, the J end by 5 bases, with 16 bases between. CDR1 and CDR2 from the germline V gene are MDHEN and SYDVKM. This CDR3 is built from 15 residues. The CDR3 sequence is CASSFRASPVYGYTF. CDR3 bases: TGTGCCAGCAGTTTCAGGGCTAGTCCAGTTTATGGCTACACCTTC.

About this clonotype: The junction and the germline gene differ at one end; a read error may be behind it. V is TRBV20-1 and J is TRBJ1-1; 8 nucleotides align to TRBD1. CDR1 and CDR2 (germline): DFQATT, SNEGSKA (reference sequence). The length of the CDR3 is 14 residues. CDR3 nucleotides: TGCAGTGCTAGGGATAACAGGGGGAACATTGAAGCTTTCTTT. Translated, it gives CSARDNRGNIEAFF.

This clonotype was counted ten times or more. The CDR3 protein is CASSDKGGNNSPLHF. CDR3 coding DNA: TGTGCCAGCAGTGACAAAGGGGGGAATAATTCACCCCTCCACTTT. The chain has TRBV6-1 and TRBJ1-6, with D possibly being TRBD1 (6 bases). With 3 bases removed from V and 5 bases from J, the gap between germline ends came to 11 bases. CDR1 and CDR2 from the germline V gene are MNHNS and SASEGT. The CDR3 contains 15 residues.

This clonotype was picked up a small number of times. This chain connects TRBV29-1 to TRBJ1-1; D unresolved. Germline CDR1 and CDR2: SQVTM and ANQGSEA. The germline V and J ends were trimmed by 4 bases and 9 bases, with 21 bases remaining between them. This CDR3 contains 14 residues. The CDR3: CSVALQFAGDKAFF. In DNA form, the CDR3 reads TGCAGCGTTGCACTACAATTTGCGGGCGATAAAGCTTTCTTT.

The rearrangement joins TRBV10-3 to TRBJ2-4; 7 bases agree with TRBD1. Germline V gives CDR1 ENHRY, CDR2 SYGVKD. The CDR3 has 14 amino acids. Trimming at V came to 3 bases and at J to 9 bases, leaving 8 bases not matched to a gene. The CDR3 loop reads CAISDSWTGGIQYF. In DNA, the CDR3 is TGTGCCATCAGTGACTCCTGGACAGGAGGCATTCAGTACTTC.